The clone carrying this T cell receptor beta chain was recorded many times. MiXCR, applied by TCRdb to the PCR reads, yields one record per CDR3 protein. The sample holds about 15,000 distinct CDR3 sequences, about 50% seen once. V was shortened by 0 bases and J by 3 bases, with 15 bases between the two germline ends. The germline V gene has CDR1 MNHNY and CDR2 SVGAGI (reference sequence). This CDR3 has 16 amino acids. This specimen belongs to a study of tumor-infiltrating lymphocytes in oesophageal squamous cell carcinoma. This receptor was obtained from a male donor with esophageal squamous cell carcinoma. Sequenced sample: blood. J is TRBJ2-7 and V is TRBV6-6, with a possible D match to TRBD1 (7 bases). The CDR3 loop is CASSYSGRQGFYEQYF. The CDR3 bases are TGTGCCAGCAGTTACTCCGGGAGACAGGGATTCTACGAGCAGTACTTC.